The 11 T cell receptor beta chains below all came from one sample that was sequenced in a study of beta chain features in type 1 diabetes. Expressed TCRB transcripts were sequenced after all isolated RNA was converted to cDNA. Sequencing used immunoSEQ multiplex PCR; TCRdb keeps in-frame clones, though not all of them. The table records over 700,000 clones, 17% of them present only once. Sequencing input: naive CD4+ T cells from blood. All receptors come from a young woman in good health.

The gene calls are TRBV7-2 and TRBJ2-3; 9 bases align to TRBD2. J lost 4 bases, V lost 6 bases, and 8 bases had no gene match. This CDR3 region has 15 residues. Germline V CDR1 and CDR2: SGHTA, FQGNSA. In DNA form, the CDR3 reads TGTGCCAGCAGGTATAGCGGGAGCGGTGCAGATACGCAGTATTTT. It translates to CASRYSGSGADTQYF. Based on the CDR3 plus reference TRBV7-2 and TRBJ2-3, the full variable domain is GAGVSQSPSNKVTEKGKDVELRCDPISGHTALYWYRQSLGQGLEFLIYFQGNSAPDKSGLPSDRFSAERTGGSVSTLTIQRTQQEDSAVYLCASRYSGSGADTQYFGPGTRLTVL.

The V call is TRBV7-2, the J call TRBJ2-7; 10 bases are shared with TRBD2. This CDR3 spans 15 amino acids. Germline V gene data show CDR1 as SGHTA and CDR2 as FQGNSA. Trimming cost V 5 bases and J 5 bases; bases outside gene matches: 9. CDR3 coding DNA: TGTGCCAGCAGCCTGAGCGGGAGGGCCCAGGACGAGCAGTACTTC. Translating it yields CASSLSGRAQDEQYF. Full variable domain (missing parts from reference TRBV7-2 and TRBJ2-7): GAGVSQSPSNKVTEKGKDVELRCDPISGHTALYWYRQSLGQGLEFLIYFQGNSAPDKSGLPSDRFSAERTGGSVSTLTIQRTQQEDSAVYLCASSLSGRAQDEQYFGPGTRLTVT.

This chain joins TRBV11-2 and TRBJ2-7; 8 bases map to TRBD1. The junction had 1 base not matched to a gene; V was cut back by 5 bases and J by 1 base. The CDR3 loop spans 13 amino acids. Germline loops: CDR1 SGHAT, CDR2 FQNNGV. This chain's CDR3 is CASSRTGSYEQYF. CDR3 in DNA: TGTGCCAGCAGCAGGACAGGGTCCTACGAGCAGTACTTC.

This chain links TRBV28 with TRBJ2-1; D is uncertain. CDR3 length: 14 residues. Trimming cost V 4 bases and J 3 bases, with 10 bases left between them. Germline V gene lookup returns CDR1 MDHEN and CDR2 SYDVKM. For the CDR3, the DNA is TGTGCCAGCAGTTCTGGGCCCTTCTACAATGAGCAGTTCTTC. Its translation: CASSSGPFYNEQFF.

The CDR3 sequence is CASRASGGYTEAFF. The DNA of the CDR3 is TGTGCCAGCAGGGCCTCGGGGGGGTACACTGAAGCTTTCTTT. This chain connects TRBV28 to TRBJ1-1, with a tentative D call TRBD1 (5 bases). V lost 6 bases, J lost 3 bases, and 14 bases lay in between. Germline CDR1 and CDR2: MDHEN and SYDVKM. The CDR3 consists of 14 residues.

The rearrangement uses TRBV5-1 and TRBJ2-1, with 10 positions matching TRBD2. Germline CDR1 is SGHRS and CDR2 is YFSETQ. CDR3 size: 16 residues. J lost 12 bases, V lost 1 base, and 13 bases had no gene match. The CDR3 reads CASSLSWTSGTTGQFF. In DNA form, the CDR3 reads TGCGCCAGCAGCTTGTCTTGGACTAGCGGAACCACAGGGCAGTTCTTC.

This clone came up a few times. For the CDR3, the DNA is TGTGCCAGCAGCCTAACCGGGACCTTGAATGAAAAACTGTTTTTT. Protein: CASSLTGTLNEKLFF. The chain uses TRBV7-6 and TRBJ1-4, with D perhaps matching TRBD1 (5 bases). From germline, CDR1 is SGHVS and CDR2 FNYEAQ. V was clipped by 5 bases and J by 5 bases, with 15 bases between them. The CDR3 covers 15 residues.

The genes are TRBV4-3 and TRBJ2-3; D is perhaps TRBD2 (5 bases). The CDR3 covers 16 residues. The germline V gene has CDR1 LGHNA and CDR2 YSLEER. The ends were cut back, 0 bases at V and 6 bases at J, with 16 bases in the middle. In DNA, the CDR3 is TGCGCCAGCAGCCAAGAGACTAACGTCCCCTTGGATACGCAGTATTTT. Its protein product is CASSQETNVPLDTQYF.

This clone was detected a few times. The chain has TRBV5-7 and TRBJ2-1; 10 bases agree with TRBD2. TRBV5-7 is annotated as an ORF whose role is uncertain. The CDR3 contains 17 residues. V was clipped by 3 bases and J by 9 bases; unmatched bases: 15. CDR3 bases: TGTGCCAGCAGCTCTACTATCTCTAGCGGGAGTCCTCGTGAGCAGTTCTTC. Protein sequence: CASSSTISSGSPREQFF.

V gene TRBV27 combines with J gene TRBJ1-5; weak D call: TRBD1 (5 bases). The V end lost 3 bases, the J end lost 6 bases, and 12 bases lay between the germline ends. CDR3 size: 14 residues. The germline CDR1 and CDR2 sequences are MNHEY and SMNVEV (reference sequence). CDR3 protein: CASSLIPGTQPQHF. The CDR3 DNA sequence: TGTGCCAGCAGTTTGATTCCAGGGACTCAGCCCCAGCATTTT.

The chain links TRBV7-9 to TRBJ2-7; the D gene is possibly TRBD2 (6 bases). V was trimmed by 5 bases and J by 4 bases, leaving 21 bases between them. Looked up from germline, CDR1 is SEHNR and CDR2 is FQNEAQ (reference sequence). The CDR3 length is 16 residues. In DNA form, the CDR3 reads TGTGCCAGCAGCCCAAGCGCGGGACTGGGGAGGTACGAGCAGTACTTC. Protein: CASSPSAGLGRYEQYF.